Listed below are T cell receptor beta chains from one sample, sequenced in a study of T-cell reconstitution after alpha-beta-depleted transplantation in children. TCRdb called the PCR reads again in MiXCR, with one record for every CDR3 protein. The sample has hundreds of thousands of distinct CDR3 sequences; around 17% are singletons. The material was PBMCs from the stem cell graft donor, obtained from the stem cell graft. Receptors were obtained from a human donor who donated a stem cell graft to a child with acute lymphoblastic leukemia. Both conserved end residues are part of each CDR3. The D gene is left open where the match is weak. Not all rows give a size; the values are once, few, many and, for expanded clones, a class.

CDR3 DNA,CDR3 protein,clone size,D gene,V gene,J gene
TGTGCCAGCAGTCCTAATGGAAGCAATCAGCCCCAGCATTTT,CASSPNGSNQPQHF,few,-,TRBV12-3/TRBV12-4,TRBJ1-5
TGTGCCAGCAGTTACGTAGCGGGAGGGCCCTCCACAGATACGCAGTATTTT,CASSYVAGGPSTDTQYF,few,TRBD2,TRBV6-5,TRBJ2-3
TGCGCCAGCAGCCCAATAGACGGGTCGTATGGCTACACCTTC,CASSPIDGSYGYTF,-,-,TRBV4-1,TRBJ1-2
TGTGCCAGCCAAGATTCGGCGGTCCGCACAGATACGCAGTATTTT,CASQDSAVRTDTQYF,-,-,TRBV14,TRBJ2-3
TGTGCCAGCAGTTTATGGCCAGGGAGAGAGGGCTACACCTTC,CASSLWPGREGYTF,-,-,TRBV27,TRBJ1-2
TGTGCCAGCAGCCCTCTGCGCGGGGAGCAGTTCTTC,CASSPLRGEQFF,-,-,TRBV11-2,TRBJ2-1
TGCAGTGCTGGGGATAACATGAACACTGAAGCTTTCTTT,CSAGDNMNTEAFF,few,-,TRBV20-1,TRBJ1-1
TGTGCCAGCAGCTTAACCCCAGACAGGGTCCAGCCCCAGCATTTT,CASSLTPDRVQPQHF,few,TRBD1,TRBV7-2,TRBJ1-5
TGTGCCAGCAGTGAAGCAAACACTGAAGCTTTCTTT,CASSEANTEAFF,few,-,TRBV6-1,TRBJ1-1
TGCGCCAGCAGCTTGGGACAGGGGGCGTTAATCACTGAAGCTTTCTTT,CASSLGQGALITEAFF,few,TRBD1,TRBV5-1,TRBJ1-1
TGTGCCAGCAGCCGTTCCCCGACAGGCGCGAACACCGGGGAGCTGTTTTTT,CASSRSPTGANTGELFF,many,-,TRBV21-1,TRBJ2-2
TGTGCCAGCAGCCAAGACAGGGCGTATCCTCGGACCATATATTTT,CASSQDRAYPRTIYF,-,TRBD1,TRBV11-1,TRBJ1-3
TGCAGTGCTAGAGCCTTGGCGCGGGAGTTAAATGAGCAGTTCTTC,CSARALARELNEQFF,many,TRBD2,TRBV20-1,TRBJ2-1
TGTGCCAGCAGCTTGAACCTGGGGATGAACACTGAAGCTTTCTTT,CASSLNLGMNTEAFF,-,-,TRBV11-2,TRBJ1-1
TGTGCCAGCAGCGTAAACGGTATCTCCTACAATGAGCAGTTCTTC,CASSVNGISYNEQFF,few,-,TRBV9,TRBJ2-1
TGCGCCAGCAGCCGCGAGGGACAGGAGAATTCACCCCTCCACTTT,CASSREGQENSPLHF,few,TRBD1,TRBV5-1,TRBJ1-6
TGCAGTGCTCGAGGGGGGTTATCCTACGAGCAGTACTTC,CSARGGLSYEQYF,-,-,TRBV20-1,TRBJ2-7
TGTGCCAGCAGTTTACTAACTAGCGATAGCACAGATACGCAGTATTTT,CASSLLTSDSTDTQYF,-,TRBD2,TRBV12-3/TRBV12-4,TRBJ2-3
TGTGCCAGCAGCGCGGACAACTCTGGAAACACCATATATTTT,CASSADNSGNTIYF,-,-,TRBV7-7,TRBJ1-3
TGTGCCAGCAGCCAAGGGTCGGGAGAGTTTACAGATACGCAGTATTTT,CASSQGSGEFTDTQYF,-,-,TRBV3-1,TRBJ2-3
TGCGCCAGCAGCTACCAACTCGGGGCTAGCGGGAGTTTCTATTCGGTCTACGAGCAGTACTTC,CASSYQLGASGSFYSVYEQYF,-,TRBD2,TRBV5-1,TRBJ2-7
TGTGCCAGCAGCCGACCCTCGGGGGACACTGAAGCTTTCTTT,CASSRPSGDTEAFF,few,-,TRBV5-8,TRBJ1-1
TGTGCCAGCAGCGCCCCGGGCGGGCATGGATACGATACGCAGTATTTT,CASSAPGGHGYDTQYF,-,-,TRBV9,TRBJ2-3
TGTGCCAGCAGTTTACAGGGGACATTCTACGAGCAGTACTTC,CASSLQGTFYEQYF,-,-,TRBV12-3/TRBV12-4,TRBJ2-7
TGCGCCAGCTCTTCGAAACAGGGGACGTACCAAGAGACCCAGTACTTC,CASSSKQGTYQETQYF,-,TRBD1,TRBV5-1,TRBJ2-5
TGTGCCACGGAGAACCTAGCGGGAGGCTGGCAGTTCTTC,CATENLAGGWQFF,-,TRBD2,TRBV2,TRBJ2-1
TGTGCCAGCAGTCAGACTAGCGGGAGCTTTGAGAGGCAGTATTTT,CASSQTSGSFERQYF,few,TRBD2,TRBV6-1,TRBJ2-3
TGTGCCAGCAGCGTAGTAGGGACAGTTATCCATGAGCAGTTCTTC,CASSVVGTVIHEQFF,few,TRBD1,TRBV9,TRBJ2-1
TGTGCCAGCAGTCCACACAGGGGAGTCACTGAAGCTTTCTTT,CASSPHRGVTEAFF,many,TRBD1,TRBV12-3/TRBV12-4,TRBJ1-1
TGTGCCAGCAGCCCCGCCCTTAACTATGGCTACACCTTC,CASSPALNYGYTF,-,-,TRBV11-1,TRBJ1-2
TGCAGCGTAACTAGTCTCACCGGGGAGCTGTTTTTT,CSVTSLTGELFF,-,-,TRBV29-1,TRBJ2-2
TGTGCCAGCGGCGGGACAGGGCGGACCGGGGAGCTGTTTTTT,CASGGTGRTGELFF,few,TRBD1,TRBV11-2,TRBJ2-2
TGCGCCAGCAGCCAAGAGGACGTCCGCCTCTACGAGCAGTACTTC,CASSQEDVRLYEQYF,few,-,TRBV4-1,TRBJ2-7
TGTGCCAGCAGCTTAAGGGGAGTAGGCGAGCAGTACTTC,CASSLRGVGEQYF,few,-,TRBV13,TRBJ2-7
TGTGCCAGCAATAGGGCGGGCACAGATACGCAGTATTTT,CASNRAGTDTQYF,-,-,TRBV27,TRBJ2-3
TGCGCCAGCAGCTTGGTGACTGGGGGCTCCTACAATGAGCAGTTCTTC,CASSLVTGGSYNEQFF,-,-,TRBV5-1,TRBJ2-1
TGTGCCAGCGGACGAGAAGGCTACACCTTC,CASGREGYTF,-,-,TRBV28,TRBJ1-2